This TCR beta chain derives from a study of OX40 agonist ivuxolimab in advanced cancers. Only in-frame clones appear in the TCRdb table, and some are missing; sequencing was by immunoSEQ multiplex PCR. The sample lists around 58,000 clones, 94% occurring once. Remarks on this clone: What it binds is unknown.

General study points: Expanded peripheral T cell antigen specificity was not determined.

J was trimmed by 8 bases and V by 4 bases; bases with no gene match: 8. CDR1 KGHSH and CDR2 LQKENI come from the germline V gene. The CDR3 sequence is 16 residues long. This sample comprised CD4+ or CD8+ T cells sorted from blood, obtained in a trial of the OX40 agonist ivuxolimab. The sequence derives from an adult with an advanced solid tumor such as melanoma, head and neck, liver or kidney cancer. This sequence joins TRBV18 and TRBJ2-1, with 13 positions matching TRBD2. The CDR3 is CASSLRTSGRGDEQFF. CDR3 nucleotide sequence: TGTGCCAGCTCACTACGGACTAGCGGGAGAGGGGATGAGCAGTTCTTC.